This T cell receptor beta chain was documented in a study of siplizumab effects on memory and regulatory T cells (dated by TCRdb to about 2019). The study in broad terms: The effect of the anti-CD2 antibody siplizumab on alloreactive T-cell subsets was examined in allogeneic mixed lymphocyte reactions constructed from human PBMCs. What the study reported, not specific to this receptor: Unstimulated naive T cells appeared more diverse than memory T cells, and naive cells seemed to contribute substantially to the alloresponse. Whether proliferating Tregs from siplizumab cultures actually had suppressive function was not functionally confirmed. Among mappable alloreactive CD4+ clones, an average Treg-derived fraction of less than 70% was observed with siplizumab, compared with 25% to 30% in control reactions. Because sequences at frequencies below about 10^-5 were poorly captured, only a minor fraction of alloreactive clones could be mapped back to unstimulated subsets. The cumulative frequency of alloreactive sequences that could be traced back to unstimulated CD4+ memory T cells was significantly reduced by siplizumab. For roughly 75-95% of proliferating CD4+ or CD8+ clones, no naive or memory phenotype could be assigned.

Sorted unstimulated T cells, along with proliferating T cells recovered from mixed lymphocyte reactions, underwent TCRbeta CDR3 sequencing. Fresh whole blood from roughly nine HLA-typed healthy donors was used as the source from which PBMCs were isolated. To map where alloreactive clones came from, unstimulated CD4+ non-regulatory T cells were FACS-sorted. The library was generated by the immunoSEQ multiplex PCR assay. Around 9.9 x 10^4 TCR templates per sample were assayed by the deep sequencing platform. Genomic DNA extracted from sorted T cells was used for TCRbeta CDR3 sequencing. Turning to the authors' computational methods: The R programming language was used for clonal analysis of TCRbeta CDR3 data. Unstimulated samples were compared with post-reaction CFSE-low samples to define alloreactive CD4+ and CD8+ clones. Alloreactive CD4+ clones were assigned to regulatory or non-regulatory origin by matching sequences to sorted unstimulated Treg and non-Treg repertoires. The table was pulled from immuneACCESS by TCRdb, which kept in-frame rearrangements only. Such tables lose some clones; where checked, under half of the loss comes from unresolved V genes, and the rest has no known cause. The DNA was the basis for D and trimming; V, J and clone size are from that table. Within this sample are 99,000 or so clones, with about 95% of them counted one time only. The ten largest clones capture around 1.5% of the sample.

Notes on this clone: This clone's antigen is unknown. No per-base quality is available; no much larger clone lies one base away.

CDR1 and CDR2 are drawn from the germline V gene (reference sequence): PRHDT, FYEKMQ. Cut back by 5 bases and 4 bases, the V and J ends lie 35 bases apart. CDR3 length: 22 amino acids, cysteine to phenylalanine. The entry retains the CDR3 DNA only, 66 bases that are in frame from base 1. Sequencing was carried out using non-Treg CD4+ T cells sorted from blood. Interpreted using the paper, the cell subset or site label stands for: FACS-sorted unstimulated CD4+ non-regulatory T cells. In this chain, TRBV13 is recombined with TRBJ2-2, with TRBD2 perhaps the D gene, on 6 matching bases. The TCR comes from a human donor in good health. Here is the DNA: TGTGCCAGCAGCCGAAAAACCGGCCCGGAGCTTAGATACGGGAGCGGCACCGGGGAGCTGTTTTTT. It is translated as CASSRKTGPELRYGSGTGELFF.